These 4 T cell receptor beta chains came from one sample sequenced in a study of blood T cell repertoires in COVID-19. TCRdb's table, derived via immunoSEQ multiplex PCR, lists solely in-frame clones and lacks some. The sample gives 470,000 or so clones, about 85% of which show up once; about 2.1% is in the top ten. The sequencing input was PBMCs or T cells enriched from blood (not recorded which). These receptors all come from a woman aged 18-35 years with acute COVID-19.

The chain carries TRBV18 and TRBJ2-7, with D possibly matching TRBD2 (6 bases). Trimming took 4 bases from V and 5 from J, leaving 15 bases between them. Per germline, CDR1 KGHSH and CDR2 LQKENI. This CDR3 has 14 amino acids. The CDR3 coding sequence is TGTGCCAGCTCACAAAAATCACGGGAGAACGAGCAGTACTTC. It specifies CASSQKSRENEQYF.

V usage is TRBV14 and J usage is TRBJ2-7; TRBD2 matches 13 bases. The CDR3 loop spans 15 amino acids. The junction had 7 bases not matched to a gene; V was cut back by 4 bases and J by 7 bases. CDR1 is SGHDN, CDR2 FVKESK, per germline. CDR3 amino acids: CASSLGLAGSIEQYF. The CDR3 DNA reads as TGTGCCAGCAGCCTGGGACTAGCGGGGAGTATAGAGCAGTACTTC.

The chain employs TRBV14 and TRBJ2-7; D remains unclear. CDR3 size: 13 residues. Germline loops: CDR1 SGHDN, CDR2 FVKESK. The ends were cut back, 1 base at V and 6 bases at J, with 10 bases in the middle. The CDR3 nucleotides read TGTGCCAGCAGCCAAGGTTTAGTTCGCGAGCAGTACTTC. This gives the protein CASSQGLVREQYF.

V is TRBV7-9 and J is TRBJ1-5, with unresolved D. The CDR3 runs to 17 residues. Germline assignment: CDR1 SEHNR and CDR2 FQNEAQ (reference sequence). Trimming took off 1 base at V and 3 bases at J, with 16 bases between the two ends. CDR3 sequence: CASSLVRGSGDNQPQHF. The CDR3 DNA follows: TGTGCCAGCAGCTTAGTCCGAGGGAGTGGGGACAATCAGCCCCAGCATTTT.